Each of the 25 T cell receptor beta chains below was sequenced from the same sample in a study of T cell repertoires in cytomegalovirus infection. TCRdb itself ran the reads through MiXCR, one entry per CDR3 protein. The data show about 450,000 distinct CDR3 sequences, about a third seen once. Material: PBMCs. These receptors were obtained from a human donor in good health (CMV status not recorded). Some clones in this sample may be carry-over from other donors' samples.

This clonotype showed up many times. The chain carries TRBV12-3 or TRBV12-4 and TRBJ1-1; 7 bases map to TRBD1. The CDR3 length is 13 residues. The V segment lost 5 bases and the J segment 4 bases; nucleotides outside the gene matches: 4. CDR3 nucleotides: TGTGCCAGCAGTCAGGGGGGGTTCACTGAAGCTTTCTTT. Translated: CASSQGGFTEAFF.

This chain joins TRBV11-2 and TRBJ1-2; the D gene is possibly TRBD1 (5 bases). Germline CDR1 reads SGHAT; CDR2 reads FQNNGV. The CDR3 is 15 amino acids. Trimming pared 5 bases from V and 1 base from J, leaving 14 bases between. The CDR3 here is CASSAGTFLNYGYTF. Here the CDR3 DNA reads TGTGCCAGCAGCGCCGGGACTTTTCTTAACTATGGCTACACCTTC.

The chain joins TRBV20-1 to TRBJ1-3, with D tentatively TRBD1 (6 bases). The germline gives CDR1 DFQATT, CDR2 SNEGSKA (reference sequence). Trimming cost V 0 bases and J 3 bases, with 12 bases left between them. The CDR3 sequence is 15 residues long. For the CDR3, the DNA is TGCAGTGCTAGAGATTACCGGGGGCATGGAAACACCATATATTTT. Amino acid sequence: CSARDYRGHGNTIYF.

This sequence joins TRBV2 and TRBJ2-1; 9 bases are a match to TRBD1. The CDR3 covers 15 residues. J lost 7 bases, V lost 6 bases, and 10 bases had no gene match. Germline-derived CDR1 and CDR2 are SNHLY and FYNNEI. CDR3 protein: CASRESGTGWNEQFF. DNA for the CDR3: TGTGCCAGCAGAGAATCTGGGACAGGGTGGAATGAGCAGTTCTTC.

Notes on this clonotype: With a much larger clone just one base away, this may be a read error. The chain employs TRBV6-5 and TRBJ2-5, with 7 positions matching TRBD2. From germline, CDR1 is MNHEY and CDR2 SVGAGI. The CDR3 totals 15 residues. V dropped 6 bases and J dropped 2; count of bases not matched to a gene: 9. CDR3 residues: CASREVIGGQETQYF. CDR3 DNA sequence: TGTGCCAGCAGGGAAGTCATCGGGGGGCAAGAGACCCAGTACTTC.

This chain joins TRBV6-2 or TRBV6-3 and TRBJ2-3; a possible D gene is TRBD2 (5 bases). The CDR3 spans 13 residues. Trimming cost V 6 bases and J 9 bases, with 16 bases left between them. Per germline, CDR1 MNHEY and CDR2 SVGEGT. CDR3 sequence reads: CASSQDSPRTQYF. The CDR3 nucleotides are TGTGCCAGCAGCCAGGACTCGCCGCGCACGCAGTATTTT.

The sample holds many counts of this clonotype. The chain is built from TRBV7-2 and TRBJ2-7; 7 positions agree with TRBD1. CDR1 SGHTA and CDR2 FQGNSA come from the germline V gene. The CDR3 loop spans 19 amino acids. V lost 1 base to trimming and J lost 0 bases; unmatched junction nucleotides: 15. The CDR3 nucleotides are TGTGCCAGCAGCTTAGTTTCCGGGACAGCATCCACTAGCTCCTACGAGCAGTACTTC. Residues: CASSLVSGTASTSSYEQYF.

The CDR3, as DNA: TGTGCCAGGACCTTCGGGACCGTACAAGAGACCCAGTACTTC. Encoded protein: CARTFGTVQETQYF. The chain is built from TRBV11-3 and TRBJ2-5; possibly TRBD1 or TRBD2 for D (5 bases each). CDR1 is SGHNT, CDR2 YENEEA, per germline. This CDR3 is 14 amino acids long. Trimming took off 9 bases at V and 2 bases at J, with 16 bases between the two ends.

This clonotype was observed at least ten times. This chain uses TRBV7-2 with TRBJ1-5, with TRBD1 as a possible D gene (6 bases). The CDR3 is 13 residues long. Per the germline V gene, CDR1 is SGHTA and CDR2 is FQGNSA. The V end lost 6 bases, the J end lost 5 bases, and 11 bases lay between the germline ends. CDR3: CASSWTDDQPQHF. In DNA, the CDR3 is TGTGCCAGCAGTTGGACAGACGATCAGCCCCAGCATTTT.

This clonotype was picked up a small number of times. CDR3 coding DNA: TGTGCCAGCAGCGATGGGCGGCAAGAGACCCAGTACTTC. Translated, it gives CASSDGRQETQYF. The chain carries TRBV9 and TRBJ2-5; D not certain. Trimming stripped 3 bases from V and 2 bases from J, with 8 bases between. The CDR3 covers 13 residues. Looked up from germline, CDR1 is SGDLS and CDR2 is YYNGEE.

The rearrangement uses TRBV19 and TRBJ2-1; no definite D call. V shed 2 bases and J shed 9 bases, with 5 bases lying between them. Germline V CDR1 and CDR2: LNHDA, SQIVND (reference sequence). There are 11 residues in the CDR3. The CDR3 is CASSINTEQFF. DNA of the CDR3: TGTGCCAGTAGTATAAACACTGAGCAGTTCTTC.

The chain recombines TRBV28 with TRBJ2-7, with no clear D. The CDR3 covers 15 residues. The V gene's germline CDR1 is MDHEN and CDR2 SYDVKM. V shed 0 bases and J shed 2 bases, with 11 bases lying between them. CDR3 bases: TGTGCCAGCAGTTTATGGGCAAGCCAGGCCTACGAGCAGTACTTC. Protein product: CASSLWASQAYEQYF.

This rearrangement joins TRBV19 to TRBJ2-2; 11 bases line up with TRBD1. The CDR3 has 14 amino acids. Trimming at V came to 9 bases and at J to 7 bases, leaving 7 bases not matched to a gene. Germline V gives CDR1 LNHDA, CDR2 SQIVND (reference sequence). The CDR3 protein is CASLDRGLVGELFF. CDR3 DNA: TGTGCCAGCCTGGACAGGGGGCTTGTCGGGGAGCTGTTTTTT.

Concerning this clonotype: Because the CDR3 is missing its conserved closing phenylalanine or tryptophan, this is likely a read error. The V call is TRBV27, the J call TRBJ1-6; D perhaps matches TRBD1 (6 bases). The CDR3 loop spans 14 amino acids. Trimming took off 6 bases at V and 9 bases at J, with 15 bases between the two ends. Per the germline V gene, CDR1 is MNHEY and CDR2 is SMNVEV (reference sequence). In nucleotides, the CDR3 is TGTGCCAGCAGAGAACAGGGTGGTATTTCACCCCTCCACTTG. It encodes CASREQGGISPLHL.

This clonotype has a handful of counts. This chain's CDR3 is CASSYRGTGINTEAFF. As DNA, the CDR3 is TGTGCCAGCAGTTACCGCGGGACAGGTATTAACACTGAAGCTTTCTTT. The rearrangement uses TRBV6-5 and TRBJ1-1; 8 positions match TRBD1. Looked up from germline, CDR1 is MNHEY and CDR2 is SVGAGI. The CDR3 has 16 amino acids. V shed 2 bases and J 2 bases; nucleotides not matched to a gene: 7.

The table lists this clonotype with a few counts. The CDR3 sequence: CAISESWGQGSEKLFF. The CDR3 DNA is TGTGCCATCAGTGAGTCGTGGGGACAGGGGAGTGAAAAACTGTTTTTT. The gene calls are TRBV10-3 and TRBJ1-4, with 10 bases aligning to TRBD1. Losses at the gene ends were 0 bases for V and 7 bases for J; bases not matched to a gene: 5. This CDR3 region has 16 residues. The germline gives CDR1 ENHRY, CDR2 SYGVKD.

Only a few counts were recorded for this clonotype. The rearrangement links TRBV11-2 to TRBJ2-1, with TRBD1 matching over 9 bases. The germline gives CDR1 SGHAT, CDR2 FQNNGV. The CDR3 sequence is 15 residues long. Trimming at V came to 4 bases and at J to 9 bases, leaving 10 bases not matched to a gene. In DNA form, the CDR3 reads TGTGCCAGCAGCTCCCCCCGGGACAGGGTCCGTGAGCAGTTCTTC. It specifies CASSSPRDRVREQFF.

The chain has TRBV7-6 and TRBJ2-7; tentatively, D is TRBD1 (6 bases). Germline lookup yields CDR1 SGHVS and CDR2 FNYEAQ. Trimming took 2 bases from V and 1 from J, leaving 9 bases between them. The CDR3 loop spans 14 amino acids. As DNA, the CDR3 is TGTGCCAGCAGCTTACAGGGGCGTTCCTACGAGCAGTACTTC. Protein: CASSLQGRSYEQYF.

The chain uses TRBV20-1 and TRBJ1-1; D remains ambiguous. V lost 4 bases and J 1 base, leaving 7 bases between the germline ends. This CDR3 has 12 amino acids. Germline V gene lookup returns CDR1 DFQATT and CDR2 SNEGSKA (reference sequence). DNA of the CDR3: TGCAGTGCTACGAGCCCGAACACTGAAGCTTTCTTT. Amino acids: CSATSPNTEAFF.

A few counts support this clonotype. This chain joins TRBV4-1 and TRBJ2-3; D not resolved. CDR3 length: 17 amino acids. The germline V gene encodes CDR1 MGHRA and CDR2 YSYEKL. V lost 0 bases and J 2 bases, leaving 15 bases between the germline ends. The CDR3 DNA reads as TGCGCCAGCAGCCAAGAAACCGCGGTGGGTTCCACAGATACGCAGTATTTT. Residues: CASSQETAVGSTDTQYF.

This clonotype was picked up a small number of times. V gene TRBV28 combines with J gene TRBJ2-3; D perhaps matches TRBD2 (6 bases). The V gene's germline CDR1 is MDHEN and CDR2 SYDVKM. CDR3 size: 16 residues. V was pared by 5 bases and J by 1 base, with 16 bases between. DNA of the CDR3: TGTGCCAGCAGTCGTAACCCCCCGGGGGGCACAGATACGCAGTATTTT. It codes for CASSRNPPGGTDTQYF.

The genes are TRBV7-2 and TRBJ2-6, with TRBD1 matching 7 bases. V shed 5 bases, J shed 0 bases, and the junction held 7 bases outside the gene matches. CDR1 and CDR2 from the germline V gene are SGHTA and FQGNSA. The CDR3 runs to 17 residues. The CDR3 DNA follows: TGTGCCAGCAGCGCCCCGGGACAGAGCTCTGGGGCCAACGTCCTGACTTTC. Protein sequence: CASSAPGQSSGANVLTF.

The V gene is TRBV5-5, the J gene TRBJ1-1; D remains unclear. The germline gives CDR1 SGHKS, CDR2 YYEKEE (reference sequence). The CDR3 length is 15 residues. Trimming removed 0 bases from V and 1 base from J, with 10 bases in between. The CDR3, as DNA: TGTGCCAGCAGCTTGGCCTCGGGTTCGAACACTGAAGCTTTCTTT. Translating gives CASSLASGSNTEAFF.

This clonotype was found many times. The rearrangement joins TRBV7-2 to TRBJ2-3; D gene uncertain. V was pared by 2 bases and J by 14 bases, with 14 bases between. In germline, CDR1 is SGHTA, CDR2 FQGNSA. The CDR3 loop spans 12 amino acids. For the CDR3, the DNA is TGTGCCAGCAGCTTAAAGAACAGACTCATGTATTTT. It codes for CASSLKNRLMYF.

The chain recombines TRBV25-1 with TRBJ1-1; D not resolved. V shed 1 base and J shed 7 bases, with 13 bases lying between them. CDR1 and CDR2 from the germline V gene are MGHDK and SYGVNS. This CDR3 is 14 amino acids long. The CDR3 reads CASSESKRAFEAFF. The CDR3 bases are TGTGCCAGCAGTGAATCGAAACGGGCCTTTGAAGCTTTCTTT.